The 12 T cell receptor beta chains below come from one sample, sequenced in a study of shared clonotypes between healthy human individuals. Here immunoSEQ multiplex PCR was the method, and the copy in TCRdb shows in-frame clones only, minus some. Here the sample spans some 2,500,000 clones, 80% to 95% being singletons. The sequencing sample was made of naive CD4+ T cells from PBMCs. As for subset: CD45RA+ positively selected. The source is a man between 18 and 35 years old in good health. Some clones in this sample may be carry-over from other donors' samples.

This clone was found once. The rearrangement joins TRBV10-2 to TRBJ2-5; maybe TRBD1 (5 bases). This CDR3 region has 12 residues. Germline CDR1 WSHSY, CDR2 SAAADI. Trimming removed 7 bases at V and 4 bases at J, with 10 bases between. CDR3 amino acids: CASNQGPETQYF. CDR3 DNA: TGCGCCAGCAATCAGGGTCCAGAGACCCAGTACTTC.

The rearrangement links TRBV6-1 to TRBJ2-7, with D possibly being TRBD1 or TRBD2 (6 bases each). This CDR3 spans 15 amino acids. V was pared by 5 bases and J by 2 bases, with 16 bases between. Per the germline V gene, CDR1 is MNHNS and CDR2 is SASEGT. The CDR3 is CASSNRQEGTYEQYF. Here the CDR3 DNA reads TGTGCCAGCAGTAACCGACAGGAGGGGACCTACGAGCAGTACTTC.

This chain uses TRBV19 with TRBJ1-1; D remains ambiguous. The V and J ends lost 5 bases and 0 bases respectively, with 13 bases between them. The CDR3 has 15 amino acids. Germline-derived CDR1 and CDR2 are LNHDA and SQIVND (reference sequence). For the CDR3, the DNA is TGTGCCAGTAGTGGAGGTGTCGGGTTGAACACTGAAGCTTTCTTT. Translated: CASSGGVGLNTEAFF.

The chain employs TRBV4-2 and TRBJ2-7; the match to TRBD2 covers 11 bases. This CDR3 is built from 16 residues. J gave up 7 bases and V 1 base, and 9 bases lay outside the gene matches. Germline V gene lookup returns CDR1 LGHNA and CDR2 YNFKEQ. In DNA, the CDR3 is TGTGCCAGCAGCCAAGTGGTAGCGGGAGGGCCAGAGGAGCAGTACTTC. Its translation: CASSQVVAGGPEEQYF.

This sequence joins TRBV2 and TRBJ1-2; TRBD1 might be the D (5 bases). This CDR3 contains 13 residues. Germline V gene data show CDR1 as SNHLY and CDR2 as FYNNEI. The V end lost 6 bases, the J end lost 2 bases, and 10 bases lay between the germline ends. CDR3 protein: CASSRGLNYGYTF. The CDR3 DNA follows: TGTGCCAGCAGCCGGGGACTGAACTATGGCTACACCTTC.

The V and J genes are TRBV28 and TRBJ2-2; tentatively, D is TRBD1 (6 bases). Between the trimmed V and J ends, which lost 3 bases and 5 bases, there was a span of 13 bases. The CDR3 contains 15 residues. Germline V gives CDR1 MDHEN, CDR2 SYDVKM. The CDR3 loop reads CASSLPGALTGELFF. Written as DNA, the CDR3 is TGTGCCAGCAGTTTGCCAGGGGCTTTAACCGGGGAGCTGTTTTTT.

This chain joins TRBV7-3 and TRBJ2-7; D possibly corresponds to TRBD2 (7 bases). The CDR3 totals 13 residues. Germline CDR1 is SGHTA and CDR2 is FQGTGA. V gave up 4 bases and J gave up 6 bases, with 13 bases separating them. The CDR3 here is CASSSDRGAEQYF. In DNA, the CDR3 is TGTGCCAGCAGCTCTGACCGGGGGGCCGAGCAGTACTTC.

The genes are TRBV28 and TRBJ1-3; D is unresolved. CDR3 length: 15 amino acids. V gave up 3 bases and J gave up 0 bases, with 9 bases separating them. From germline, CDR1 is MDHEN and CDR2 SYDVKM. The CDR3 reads CASSFKALSGNTIYF. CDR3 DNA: TGTGCCAGCAGTTTCAAGGCCCTCTCTGGAAACACCATATATTTT.

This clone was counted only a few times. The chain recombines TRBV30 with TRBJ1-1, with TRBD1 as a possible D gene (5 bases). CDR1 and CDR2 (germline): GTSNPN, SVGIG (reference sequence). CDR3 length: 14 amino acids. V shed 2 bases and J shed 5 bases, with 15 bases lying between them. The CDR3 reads CAWSPQGAWTEAFF. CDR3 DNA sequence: TGTGCCTGGAGTCCCCAGGGCGCGTGGACTGAAGCTTTCTTT.

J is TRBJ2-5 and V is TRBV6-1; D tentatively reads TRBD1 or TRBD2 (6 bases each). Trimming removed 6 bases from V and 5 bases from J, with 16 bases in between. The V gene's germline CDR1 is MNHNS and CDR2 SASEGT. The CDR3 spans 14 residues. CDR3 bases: TGTGCCAGCAGAAGGGGGGACACTGGGGAGACCCAGTACTTC. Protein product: CASRRGDTGETQYF.

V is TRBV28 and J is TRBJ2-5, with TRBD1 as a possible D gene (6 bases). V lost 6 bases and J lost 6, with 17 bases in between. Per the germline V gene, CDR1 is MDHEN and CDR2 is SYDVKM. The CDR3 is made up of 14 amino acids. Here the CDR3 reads CASSKQGARQTQYF. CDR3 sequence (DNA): TGTGCCAGCAGCAAACAGGGAGCCAGGCAGACCCAGTACTTC. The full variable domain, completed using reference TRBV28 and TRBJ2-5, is DVKVTQSSRYLVKRTGEKVFLECVQDMDHENMFWYRQDPGLGLRLIYFSYDVKMKEKGDIPEGYSVSREKKERFSLILESASTNQTSMYLCASSKQGARQTQYFGPGTRLLVL.

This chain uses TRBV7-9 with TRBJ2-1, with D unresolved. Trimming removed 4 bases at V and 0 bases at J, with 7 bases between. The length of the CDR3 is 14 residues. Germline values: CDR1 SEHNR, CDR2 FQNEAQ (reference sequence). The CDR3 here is CASSSMSSYNEQFF. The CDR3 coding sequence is TGTGCCAGCAGCTCAATGAGCTCCTACAATGAGCAGTTCTTC. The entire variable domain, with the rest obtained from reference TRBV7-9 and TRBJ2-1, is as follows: DTGVSQNPRHKITKRGQNVTFRCDPISEHNRLYWYRQTLGQGPEFLTYFQNEAQLEKSRLLSDRFSAERPKGSFSTLEIQRTEQGDSAMYLCASSSMSSYNEQFFGPGTRLTVL.